This T cell receptor (beta chain) appears in the sequencing data of a study of CD8+ T cells in alopecia areata. Notes on this clone: At one of its ends the junction is not consistent with the germline gene, which may arise from a read error.

Following extraction, RNA underwent reverse transcription to cDNA, which served as the sequencing template. Clones were read by immunoSEQ multiplex PCR, and TCRdb kept only the in-frame ones, dropping some. Of roughly 180,000 clones listed, roughly 63% are singletons. The CDR3 length is 11 residues. In germline, CDR1 is GTSNPN, CDR2 SVGIG (reference sequence). The clonotype was recovered from a human donor with alopecia areata. The input for sequencing was CD4+ T cells sorted from blood, taken at week 0. The J gene is TRBJ1-1, the V gene TRBV30; TRBD1 is a possible D gene (5 bases). CDR3 region: CAWSERVHRTF. The CDR3 DNA is TGTGCCTGGAGTGAAAGGGTCCACAGGACGTTT.